This TCR beta chain was identified during a study of OX40 agonist ivuxolimab in advanced cancers. Trimming removed 7 bases at V and 1 base at J, with 13 bases between. This CDR3 has 14 amino acids. CDR1 and CDR2 from the germline V gene are SGHNT and YENEEA. TCRdb keeps only in-frame clones here, not all; method: immunoSEQ multiplex PCR. The profile shows some 35,000 clones, around 80% of them singletons. This chain joins TRBV11-3 and TRBJ1-1; D gene unclear. The TCR originated in an adult with an advanced solid tumor such as melanoma, head and neck, liver or kidney cancer. The source material was CD4+ or CD8+ T cells sorted from blood, sampled in a trial of the OX40 agonist ivuxolimab. The CDR3 sequence is CASKRKGSNTEAFF. CDR3 in DNA: TGTGCCAGCAAGCGCAAGGGTTCGAACACTGAAGCTTTCTTT.